This is a list of T cell receptor beta chains from one sample in a study of OX40 agonist ivuxolimab in advanced cancers. Profiled with immunoSEQ multiplex PCR; TCRdb holds only in-frame clones, not every one. The sample shows roughly 60,000 clones, about 89% of them seen only once. The specimen comprised CD4+ or CD8+ T cells sorted from blood, sampled in a trial of the OX40 agonist ivuxolimab. The receptors shown here come from an adult with an advanced solid tumor such as melanoma, head and neck, liver or kidney cancer. CDR3s include the opening cysteine and the closing phenylalanine or tryptophan. Size tells how often a clone was seen (once, few, many) or the class of an expanded clone, and some rows leave it out.

CDR3 protein	clone size	V gene	J gene
CASSDRPPGTDTQYF	.	TRBV27	TRBJ2-3
CASSSPVQGTYEQYF	once	TRBV7-6	.
CASRNYGYTF	.	TRBV2	TRBJ1-2
CASSLGEGQGNQPQHF	.	TRBV5-6	TRBJ1-5
CASSLAVTSGGNEQFF	.	TRBV5-1	TRBJ2-1
CASSLYGSSNTQYF	.	TRBV7-2	TRBJ2-3
CASSRGSTNEKLFF	few	TRBV27	TRBJ1-4
CASSIAGSNNEKLFF	.	TRBV19	TRBJ1-4
CASSSEETEAFF	few	TRBV7-6	TRBJ1-1
CASSRVSSSYNEQFF	.	TRBV27	TRBJ2-1
CASSSGGGSTDTQYF	.	TRBV11-2	TRBJ2-3
CASSQESYAGELFF	.	TRBV4-1	TRBJ2-2
CASSSWLGAGELFF	.	TRBV28	TRBJ2-2
CASSSLRDFPEDTQYF	.	TRBV6-5	TRBJ2-3
CASSLQENTEAFF	.	TRBV7-6	TRBJ1-1
CASSPTRSGNTIYF	.	TRBV7-9	TRBJ1-3
CASSFGLAGRDGQYF	.	TRBV5-1	TRBJ2-7
CATSGLGQGEGETQYF	.	TRBV15	TRBJ2-5
CASSSAGRVKRGSGYTF	.	TRBV28	TRBJ1-2
CASTWGGLTEAFF	once	TRBV28	TRBJ1-1
CASSYSTGTTDTQYF	.	TRBV28	TRBJ2-3
CASSRTSVGEQYF	.	TRBV5-4	TRBJ2-7
CASSPYRDTEAFF	.	TRBV18	TRBJ1-1
CASSYEPPGYEQYF	.	TRBV6-5	TRBJ2-7
CASSPGVGSTDTQYF	.	TRBV11-3	TRBJ2-3
CASSYFQGGAFF	once	TRBV5-6	TRBJ1-1
CASSLATGDIQYF	.	TRBV7-9	TRBJ2-4
CASSTTGGLHEQYF	.	TRBV5-1	.
CASSGGLAGVGEQFF	.	TRBV9	TRBJ2-1
CASSLDSPETQYF	.	TRBV11-3	TRBJ2-5
CASSLRWVWEGTGELFF	.	TRBV7-9	TRBJ2-2
CASSYSKAGNSPLHF	.	TRBV6-5	TRBJ1-6
CASSGAGPDEQYF	.	TRBV2	TRBJ2-7
CASGGLADQETQYF	.	TRBV2	TRBJ2-5
CASSGLAGGPNEQFF	.	TRBV27	TRBJ2-1
CASGRGANVLTF	.	TRBV28	TRBJ2-6
CASSFVTGQGTEQYF	.	TRBV27	TRBJ2-7
CASSLLAGEYNEQFF	.	TRBV18	TRBJ2-1
CASSPAGTGFNEQFF	.	TRBV18	TRBJ2-1
CASSLVLQPNQPQHF	.	TRBV7-2	TRBJ1-5
CASSSPGRGTEAFF	.	TRBV6-5	TRBJ1-1
CASRGTSGSNEQFF	.	TRBV6-6	TRBJ2-1
CASSLSGDGYTF	.	TRBV11-1	TRBJ1-2
CASSSNNLAGGHTGELFF	.	TRBV7-3	TRBJ2-2
CASSLLGLAGSVNEQFF	.	TRBV28	TRBJ2-1
CASSPGTRTDTQYF	.	TRBV18	TRBJ2-3
CASSFPGMNTEAFF	.	TRBV7-2	TRBJ1-1
CASSLDDIQYF	.	TRBV7-8	TRBJ2-4